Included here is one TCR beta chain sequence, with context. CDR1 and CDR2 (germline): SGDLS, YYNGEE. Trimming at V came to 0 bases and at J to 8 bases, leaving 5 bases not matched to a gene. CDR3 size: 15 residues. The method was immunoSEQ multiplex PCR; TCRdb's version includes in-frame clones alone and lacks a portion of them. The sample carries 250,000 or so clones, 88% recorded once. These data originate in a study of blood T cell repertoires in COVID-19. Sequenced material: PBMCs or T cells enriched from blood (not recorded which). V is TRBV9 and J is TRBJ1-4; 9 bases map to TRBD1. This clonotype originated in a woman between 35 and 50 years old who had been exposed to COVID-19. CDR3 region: CASSVGGTGNEKLFF. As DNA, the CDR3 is TGTGCCAGCAGCGTAGGGGGGACAGGGAACGAAAAACTGTTTTTT.